Below, one T cell receptor beta chain is given with its context. What it binds is unknown. These data come from a study of PD-1 blockade in classical Hodgkin lymphoma. Study-wide results and limits: Baseline diversity in complete responders resembled that of newly diagnosed patients. Those patients who began receiving nivolumab less than 1 year after ASCT had lower diversity, and they were excluded.

Using immunoSEQ multiplex PCR, the repertoire was profiled, and TCRdb retains in-frame clones only, with some absent. The data hold 15,000 to 20,000 clones, with around 85% observed a single time. Each and every patient relapsed after autologous stem cell transplantation, and patients got differing brentuximab vedotin exposure. Thawed PBMCs were the source of CD4+ T cells, purified by magnetic negative selection. This sequence was found in a human donor with classical Hodgkin lymphoma. The sequencing here drew on CD4+ T cells from blood, taken at baseline.

CDR3: CASSNPTDTQYF. The CDR3 region has the DNA TGTGCCAGCAGCAACCCCACAGATACGCAGTATTTT. The chain combines TRBV5-4 with TRBJ2-3; unclear D gene. The germline CDR1 and CDR2 sequences are SGHNT and YYREEE (reference sequence). This CDR3 region has 12 residues. With 4 bases removed from V and 2 bases from J, the gap between germline ends came to 5 bases.